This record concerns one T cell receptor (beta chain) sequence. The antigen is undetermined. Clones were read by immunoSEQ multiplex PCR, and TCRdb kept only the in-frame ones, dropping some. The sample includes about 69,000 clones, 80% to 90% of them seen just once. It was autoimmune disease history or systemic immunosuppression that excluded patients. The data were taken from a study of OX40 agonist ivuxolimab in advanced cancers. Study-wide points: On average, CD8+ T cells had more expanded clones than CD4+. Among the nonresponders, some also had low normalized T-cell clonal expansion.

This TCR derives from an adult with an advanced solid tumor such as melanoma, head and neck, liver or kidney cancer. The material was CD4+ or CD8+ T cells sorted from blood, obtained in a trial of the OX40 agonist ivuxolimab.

CDR3 loop: CASSLRGLWGSYGYTF. In DNA form, the CDR3 reads TGTGCCAGCAGCTTACGTGGGTTGTGGGGATCCTATGGCTACACCTTC. The chain recombines TRBV11-2 with TRBJ1-2, with D hard to call. Germline-derived CDR1 and CDR2 are SGHAT and FQNNGV. This CDR3 contains 16 residues. The V and J ends lost 2 bases and 4 bases respectively, with 17 bases between them.